Given below is one T cell receptor beta chain in context. This entry comes from a study of control samples from healthy donors and cancer patients. TCRdb keeps only in-frame clones here, not all; method: immunoSEQ multiplex PCR. The table shows about 130,000 clones, with roughly 91% occurring only once. The CDR3 has 14 residues. V dropped 6 bases and J dropped 5; count of bases not matched to a gene: 8. Per germline, CDR1 MNHEY and CDR2 SVGAGI. Sequenced material: PBMCs. V gene TRBV6-5 combines with J gene TRBJ1-2, with 8 bases matching TRBD1. The receptor comes from a man between 45 and 60 years old with head and neck cancer. The CDR3 nucleotides read TGTGCCAGCAGCTCACGACAGGGGAGATATGGCTACACCTTC. Translating it yields CASSSRQGRYGYTF.